What follows describes a single T cell receptor (beta chain). As yet, its antigen is unknown. CDR3 size: 14 residues. Germline CDR1 MGHRA, CDR2 YSYEKL. Trimming took 1 base from V and 8 from J, leaving 12 bases between them. The data are from a study of cytomegalovirus exposure and HLA in healthy donors. Study as a whole: Most genotyped donors, approximately 77% of fewer than 400, had Caucasian-associated genetic ancestry. Study observations and caveats: Under in vitro conditions, three CMV-associated chains were confirmed as specific for CMV antigens.

Primers: 60 Vbeta forward and 13 Jbeta reverse. The protocol was immunoSEQ multiplex PCR, while the TCRdb copy is restricted to in-frame clones and leaves out a portion. This table has more than 150,000 clones, over 65% appearing once. The chain combines TRBV4-1 with TRBJ2-1, with D tentatively TRBD1 (5 bases). The TCR comes from a man younger than 30 in good health and CMV-seronegative. The specimen sequenced was PBMCs. The CDR3 here is CASSQGTPVHEQFF. CDR3 bases: TGCGCCAGCAGCCAAGGGACACCGGTCCATGAGCAGTTCTTC.